A selection of T cell receptor beta chains follows, all from one sample in a study of blood T cell repertoires in COVID-19. The protocol was immunoSEQ multiplex PCR, while the TCRdb copy is restricted to in-frame clones and leaves out a portion. The data show around 270,000 clones, with about 89% seen just once and about 4.6% held by the top ten. Sequenced sample: peripheral blood. The receptors shown here come from a middle-aged man with acute or convalescent COVID-19. CDR3s include the opening cysteine and the closing phenylalanine or tryptophan. The D gene is left open where the match is weak. The size field is filled for only some rows; it gives once, few, many or a size class.

length,V,J,size,D,DNA,CDR3
16,TRBV11-1,TRBJ2-3,once,TRBD2,TGTGCCAGCAGCTTAAATAGCGGGGGGGGAACAGATACGCAGTATTTT,CASSLNSGGGTDTQYF
14,TRBV3-1/TRBV3-2,TRBJ1-1,few,.,TGTGCCAGCAGCCCAAGCGGGGGGGGCACTGAAGCTTTCTTT,CASSPSGGGTEAFF
15,TRBV5-6,TRBJ1-1,.,.,TGTGCCAGCAGTTATCTCGGGGGGGCGGACGAGGAAGCTTTCTTT,CASSYLGGADEEAFF
17,TRBV3-1/TRBV3-2,TRBJ1-4,.,.,TGTGCCAGCAGCCCCAGGGGCCGGCCCTCAACTAATGAAAAACTGTTTTTT,CASSPRGRPSTNEKLFF
14,TRBV30,TRBJ1-6,.,.,TGTGCCTGGAATATATCACCTAATAATTCACCCCTCCACTTT,CAWNISPNNSPLHF
15,TRBV18,TRBJ1-2,.,.,TGTGCCAGCTCACCCCAAGGGGCCACTAACTATGGCTACACCTTC,CASSPQGATNYGYTF
17,TRBV5-4,TRBJ1-2,once,TRBD1,TGTGCCAGCAGCTTGGGGGGACAGGGATTGATGGTTCTTGGCTACACCTTC,CASSLGGQGLMVLGYTF
16,TRBV7-2,TRBJ2-7,once,TRBD2,TGTGCCAGCAGCCCTCCTAGACTAGCGGGTGTCTACGAGCAGTACTTC,CASSPPRLAGVYEQYF
16,TRBV6-1,TRBJ1-5,once,.,TGTGCCAGCAGTGAAGGATTAGGGGTGATCAATCAGCCCCAGCATTTT,CASSEGLGVINQPQHF
14,TRBV4-1,TRBJ1-1,few,.,TGCGCCAGCAGCCAAGGGGCAGAGAACACTGAAGCTTTCTTT,CASSQGAENTEAFF
14,TRBV10-1,TRBJ2-7,.,TRBD1,TGCGCCAGCAGTGGGGACAGGGGAAATAACGAGCAGTACTTC,CASSGDRGNNEQYF
12,TRBV6-5,TRBJ2-7,once,TRBD1,TGTGCCAGCAGTTGGACAGGGAACGAGCAGTACTTC,CASSWTGNEQYF
13,TRBV24-1,TRBJ2-7,.,TRBD1,TGTGCCACCAGCGCCCCGGGACAGAGACAGCAGTACTTC,CATSAPGQRQQYF
13,TRBV3-1/TRBV3-2,TRBJ1-3,.,.,TGTGCCAGCAGTCTACGCTCTGGAAACACCATATATTTT,CASSLRSGNTIYF
17,TRBV19,TRBJ1-1,.,TRBD1,TGTGCCAGTAGACTGGGGCTAGGACAGGTGGGAAACACTGAAGCTTTCTTT,CASRLGLGQVGNTEAFF
16,TRBV5-8,TRBJ2-7,.,TRBD2,TGTGCCAGCAGCTTGGCCGGGGGGGGAGATTCCTACGAGCAGTACTTC,CASSLAGGGDSYEQYF
16,TRBV30,TRBJ1-4,.,.,TGTGCCTGGAGTCAAGACAGATTTGCAACTAATGAAAAACTGTTTTTT,CAWSQDRFATNEKLFF
16,TRBV5-1,TRBJ1-1,.,TRBD1,TGCGCCAGCAGCTATCTGACAGGGGGCATGTACACTGAAGCTTTCTTT,CASSYLTGGMYTEAFF
15,TRBV11-3,TRBJ2-1,.,TRBD1,TGTGCCAGCAGCTTAGGACAGGGGCTTAGGGATGAGCAGTTCTTC,CASSLGQGLRDEQFF
15,TRBV5-1,TRBJ1-2,.,TRBD1,TGCGCCAGCAGCCTAGACAGGGGGGCCCATTATGGCTACACCTTC,CASSLDRGAHYGYTF
14,TRBV6-1,TRBJ1-2,.,.,TGTGCCAGCAGTGAAGCACCAGGGAACTATGGCTACACCTTC,CASSEAPGNYGYTF